The text below deals with one T cell receptor (beta chain). Its cognate antigen is unknown. This specimen belongs to a study of T cells in Graves' hyperthyroidism and ophthalmopathy. CDR1 and CDR2 (germline): MNHNS, SASEGT. Trimming left V 4 bases short and J 0 bases short, with 16 bases between. The CDR3 covers 17 residues. Notes on the study in general: Clonotypes that were expanded in thyroid above 0.001 mostly appeared in blood too.

RNA transcripts yielded amplified TCR beta CDR3 regions. RT-PCR in the first round (using the HTBI primer set) targeted the TCR CDR3. TCRdb reprocessed the multiplex PCR reads via MiXCR and lists one record per CDR3 protein. The sample shows around 480,000 distinct CDR3 sequences, approximately 15% of them seen only once. Diagnoses were established using clinical symptoms, serum thyroxine and TRAb, thyroid ultrasound and orbital computed tomography. Sequenced: blood. This TCR was recovered from a woman in her late teens or twenties with Graves' hyperthyroidism. V is TRBV6-1 and J is TRBJ2-4; a possible D gene is TRBD1 (6 bases). CDR3 DNA: TGTGCCAGCAGTGCACGGGACACAAACTTAGCCAAAAACATTCAGTACTTC. The encoded protein is CASSARDTNLAKNIQYF.